Listed here are 5 T cell receptor beta chains from one sample, sequenced in a study of CD8 T cells in ankylosing spondylitis. One entry per CDR3 protein results from TCRdb running MiXCR on the 5' RACE reads. Of 25,000 to 35,000 distinct CDR3 sequences in the sample, 13% to 15% were seen once. What was sequenced was blood. These receptors came from a male donor with ankylosing spondylitis or in good health (not recorded which).

The V and J genes are TRBV7-6 and TRBJ2-1; no reliable D call. CDR1 is SGHVS, CDR2 FNYEAQ, per germline. Between the trimmed V and J ends, which lost 0 bases and 4 bases, there was a span of 4 bases. The CDR3 runs 13 residues. The CDR3 loop reads CASSLAEYNEQFF. CDR3 bases: TGTGCCAGCAGCTTAGCAGAGTACAATGAGCAGTTCTTC.

Worth noting for this clonotype: A junction end diverges from the germline sequence, so it may reflect a read error. The V gene is TRBV7-9, the J gene TRBJ2-1; D not resolved. This CDR3 is built from 12 residues. Germline-derived CDR1 and CDR2 are SEHNR and FQNEAQ (reference sequence). CDR3 residues: CACSFTLNEQFF. CDR3 DNA: TGTGCCTGCAGCTTTACTCTCAATGAGCAGTTCTTC.

This clonotype showed up just a few times. V usage is TRBV28 and J usage is TRBJ2-7; D unresolved. Germline assignment: CDR1 MDHEN and CDR2 SYDVKM. Trimming stripped 4 bases from V and 4 bases from J, with 5 bases between. This CDR3 has 11 amino acids. CDR3 sequence reads: CASSSAYEQYF. The CDR3 bases are TGTGCCAGCAGTTCAGCATACGAGCAGTACTTC.

This clonotype has just a few counts. The CDR3: CASSLEWGLAEQYV. The CDR3 nucleotides read TGTGCCAGCAGCTTAGAGTGGGGACTGGCGGAGCAGTACGTC. This chain joins TRBV7-2 and TRBJ2-7, with D possibly being TRBD2 (6 bases). The CDR3 runs to 14 residues. The germline V gene encodes CDR1 SGHTA and CDR2 FQGNSA. With 1 base removed from V and 7 bases from J, the gap between germline ends came to 14 bases.

As for this clonotype: One end of the junction fails to match germline, which may point to a read error. The V and J genes are TRBV28 and TRBJ2-5; 13 bases are shared with TRBD2. The CDR3 runs 13 residues. The V gene's germline CDR1 is MDHEN and CDR2 SYDVKM. In DNA form, the CDR3 reads TGTGCCAGCAATAAACTAGCGGGGGGGCTCGTGGACTTC. Translation gives CASNKLAGGLVDF.